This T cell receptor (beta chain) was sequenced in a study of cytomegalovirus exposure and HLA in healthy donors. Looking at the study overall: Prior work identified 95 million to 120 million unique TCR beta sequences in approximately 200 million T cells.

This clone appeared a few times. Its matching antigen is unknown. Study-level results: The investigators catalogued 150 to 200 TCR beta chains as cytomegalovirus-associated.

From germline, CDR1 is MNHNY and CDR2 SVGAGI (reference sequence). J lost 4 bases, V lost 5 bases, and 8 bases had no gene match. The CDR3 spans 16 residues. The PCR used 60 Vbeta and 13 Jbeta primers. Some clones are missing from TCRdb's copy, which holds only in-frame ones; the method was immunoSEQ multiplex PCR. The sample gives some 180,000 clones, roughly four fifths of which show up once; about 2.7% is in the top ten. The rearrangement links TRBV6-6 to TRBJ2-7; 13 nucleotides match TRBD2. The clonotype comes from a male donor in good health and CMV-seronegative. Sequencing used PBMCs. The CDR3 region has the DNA TGTGCCAGCAGTAAACTAGCGGGAGGGCAGAGTTACGAGCAGTACTTC. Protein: CASSKLAGGQSYEQYF.